This T cell receptor beta chain emerged from a study of cytomegalovirus exposure and HLA in healthy donors. The PCR contained 60 Vbeta and 13 Jbeta primers. Repertoires were generated with immunoSEQ multiplex PCR, while TCRdb's copy carries only in-frame clones and drops some. The repertoire holds roughly 100,000 clones, with around 79% as singletons. The CDR3 extends over 16 amino acids. Germline CDR1 SEHNR, CDR2 FQNEAQ (reference sequence). Trimming cost V 1 base and J 1 base, with 12 bases left between them. The chain combines TRBV7-9 with TRBJ2-3; D may be TRBD2 (5 bases). What was sequenced was PBMCs. The sequence was collected from a woman aged 40 to 50 in good health and CMV-seronegative. The chain's CDR3 is CASSLDEAEGTDTQYF. The CDR3 region has the DNA TGTGCCAGCAGCTTAGATGAGGCGGAGGGCACAGATACGCAGTATTTT.